This T cell receptor (beta chain) emerged from a study of shared clonotypes between healthy human individuals. Study information: The composition of the donors was a couple of women and a few men aged 18 to 49. Study-wide results and limits: Sorted-subset sequencing, rarefaction showed, was incomplete despite large depth.

Concerning this clone: What it binds is not known.

CD4+ cells yielded CD45RA+ naive and CD45RA-negative memory subsets. The CDR3 contains 14 residues. CDR1 MDHEN and CDR2 SYDVKM come from the germline V gene. The V segment lost 4 bases and the J segment 4 bases; nucleotides outside the gene matches: 2. Genomic DNA from each subset was divided evenly over several immunoSEQ plates. TCRdb keeps only in-frame clones here, not all; method: immunoSEQ multiplex PCR. The table shows 2 million to 2.5 million clones, with roughly 92% occurring only once. The chain uses TRBV28 and TRBJ2-2, with 8 bases matching TRBD2. The clonotype was recovered from a man aged 18 to 29 in good health. Some clones in this sample may be carry-over from other donors' samples. Sequencing used naive CD4+ T cells from PBMCs. Subset indicated: CD45RA+ positively selected. CDR3 in amino acids: CASSSGGATGELFF. The CDR3 nucleotides read TGTGCCAGCAGTTCGGGGGGGGCCACCGGGGAGCTGTTTTTT.